This T cell receptor beta chain was captured in a study of blood T cell repertoires in COVID-19. On the study more broadly: Researchers got acute and convalescent COVID-19 samples from the United States, Italy and Spain. PBMCs, B-cell-depleted T cells, or T cells were the source of the cDNA or gDNA that made up the material.

The V end lost 0 bases, the J end lost 0 bases, and 5 bases lay between the germline ends. The germline V gene has CDR1 SNHLY and CDR2 FYNNEI. The CDR3 consists of 15 residues. Per the authors' pipeline: How many nucleated cells were present was estimated from reference gene primer amplification. TCRdb's table, derived via immunoSEQ multiplex PCR, lists solely in-frame clones and lacks some. V and J calls plus clone size are reproduced from that table; the DNA served to infer D and trimming. The data contain roughly 70,000 clones, 86% of them seen just once; the ten biggest clones take up about 4%. The source of this sequence is a man between 65 and 79 years old with active COVID-19. Sequencing was carried out using peripheral blood. This chain uses TRBV2 with TRBJ2-2, with D unresolved. The CDR3 DNA sequence: TGTGCCAGCAGTGAAGCGGCCTCGAACACCGGGGAGCTGTTTTTT. Encoded protein: CASSEAASNTGELFF.